This T cell receptor beta chain was identified in a study of T cell responses to AZD1222 COVID-19 vaccine. Study-level findings and limits: Spike was spanned by vaccine-associated CD4 TCRs, with dominance at 160-218 and 743-854. Repertoires were obtained only post-peak T cell response. White British ancestry dominated among donors, who included more females, and clonal diversity was possibly underestimated.

Remarks on this clone: Antigen unknown.

Germline lookup yields CDR1 LNHNV and CDR2 YYDKDF (reference sequence). The J segment lost 8 bases and the V segment lost 1 base, leaving 13 bases of the junction unmatched. The length of the CDR3 is 17 residues. The method was immunoSEQ multiplex PCR; TCRdb's version includes in-frame clones alone and lacks a portion of them. The repertoire holds 80,000 to 95,000 clones, with roughly 89% as singletons. The source is an adult in good health. The rearrangement joins TRBV15 to TRBJ1-2, with 10 bases fitting TRBD1. Specimen: peripheral blood, collected on day 0 of MenACWY control vaccination. The CDR3 sequence: CATSRAAGTGAMRGYTF. Here the CDR3 DNA reads TGTGCCACCAGCAGAGCCGCCGGGACAGGGGCTATGAGGGGCTACACCTTC.